The next 14 T cell receptor beta chains were all read from a single sample in a study of early T cells in non-severe SARS-CoV-2 infection. MiXCR was run by TCRdb on the 5' RACE reads, yielding one entry per CDR3 protein. Seen here are some 48,000 distinct CDR3 sequences, about 13% observed once, and the top ten hold about 9.4%. What was sequenced was whole blood. The receptors originated from an adult who was a healthcare worker with PCR-confirmed SARS-CoV-2 infection or an uninfected control (not recorded which).

This clonotype was seen at least ten times. The V gene is TRBV7-7, the J gene TRBJ2-7; D perhaps matches TRBD2 (7 bases). V lost 1 base to trimming and J lost 0 bases, with 10 bases between them. This CDR3 has 15 residues. In germline, CDR1 is SSHAT, CDR2 FNYEAQ (reference sequence). The DNA for the CDR3 is TGTGCCAGCAGCTTAGAGGCGGGGGCCTCCTACGAGCAGTACTTC. Protein product: CASSLEAGASYEQYF. The full variable domain, completed using reference TRBV7-7 and TRBJ2-7, is GAGVSQSPRYKVTKRGQDVTLRCDPISSHATLYWYQQALGQGPEFLTYFNYEAQPDKSGLPSDRFSAERPEGSISTLTIQRTEQRDSAMYRCASSLEAGASYEQYFGPGTRLTVT.

The table lists this clonotype with many counts. The rearrangement joins TRBV6-6 to TRBJ1-2; 7 positions match TRBD1. The CDR3 covers 11 residues. J was trimmed by 13 bases and V by 2 bases; bases with no gene match: 4. Germline V lookup: CDR1 MNHNY, CDR2 SVGAGI (reference sequence). CDR3 region: CASSYETGITF. The CDR3 DNA reads as TGTGCCAGCAGTTACGAGACAGGGATCACCTTC.

This chain links TRBV7-2 with TRBJ1-1; D unresolved. This CDR3 has 14 amino acids. Deletions cut 5 bases from V and 3 bases from J, with 13 bases between. The germline gives CDR1 SGHTA, CDR2 FQGNSA. CDR3 region: CASSLLTTYTEAFF. The CDR3 coding sequence is TGTGCCAGCAGCCTCCTGACGACCTACACTGAAGCTTTCTTT.

This clonotype was detected many times. The chain uses TRBV29-1 and TRBJ2-3; D is perhaps TRBD2 (5 bases). The CDR3 is made up of 14 amino acids. Germline V gives CDR1 SQVTM, CDR2 ANQGSEA. Trimming cost V 1 base and J 5 bases, with 13 bases left between them. The DNA for the CDR3 is TGCAGCGTTGAAGGCGAGGGTTCGGTAGATACGCAGTATTTT. It specifies CSVEGEGSVDTQYF.

This clonotype showed up just a few times. The chain couples TRBV7-9 to TRBJ2-5; no reliable D call. The V gene lost 1 base and the J gene lost 5 bases, with 8 bases spanning the gap. The CDR3 sequence is 13 residues long. CDR1 and CDR2 (germline): SEHNR, FQNEAQ (reference sequence). In nucleotides, the CDR3 is TGTGCCAGCAGCTTAGGCGATCGGGAGACCCAGTACTTC. This sequence encodes CASSLGDRETQYF. The full variable domain, with the rest looked up from reference TRBV7-9 and TRBJ2-5, is DTGVSQNPRHKITKRGQNVTFRCDPISEHNRLYWYRQTLGQGPEFLTYFQNEAQLEKSRLLSDRFSAERPKGSFSTLEIQRTEQGDSAMYLCASSLGDRETQYFGPGTRLLVL.

This clonotype was seen only once. The chain employs TRBV29-1 and TRBJ2-1; perhaps TRBD1 as D (6 bases). Germline values: CDR1 SQVTM, CDR2 ANQGSEA. Trimming pared 7 bases from V and 4 bases from J, leaving 11 bases between. The CDR3 totals 12 residues. CDR3 amino acids: CSERGKYNEQFF. CDR3 sequence (DNA): TGCAGCGAGAGGGGGAAATACAATGAGCAGTTCTTC.

This clonotype appeared many times. J is TRBJ2-2 and V is TRBV30; a weak D match, TRBD1 (5 bases). This CDR3 spans 16 amino acids. The germline gives CDR1 GTSNPN, CDR2 SVGIG (reference sequence). V lost 2 bases and J 0 bases, leaving 13 bases between the germline ends. The CDR3 sequence is CAWSKGVVSNTGELFF. CDR3 DNA: TGTGCCTGGAGTAAAGGGGTAGTTTCGAACACCGGGGAGCTGTTTTTT.

This clonotype was recorded many times. The CDR3 region has the DNA TGTGCCAGCTCACCGGGAGGGACAGGGGGCATCAGCTATGGCTACACCTTC. Its translation: CASSPGGTGGISYGYTF. The chain has TRBV18 and TRBJ1-2, with TRBD1 matching over 12 bases. CDR3 length: 17 residues. V lost 3 bases, J lost 4 bases, and 9 bases stayed unmatched. Germline V CDR1 and CDR2: KGHSH, LQKENI.

This clonotype was observed a few times. CDR3 nucleotides: TGTGCCATCAGTGAGTCTCAGGGCAGGGGGGACACTGAAGCTTTCTTT. Translated, it gives CAISESQGRGDTEAFF. The chain is built from TRBV10-3 and TRBJ1-1; 7 nucleotides agree with TRBD1. The CDR3 has 16 amino acids. Looked up from germline, CDR1 is ENHRY and CDR2 is SYGVKD. J lost 3 bases, V lost 0 bases, and 7 bases had no gene match.

This clonotype showed up just a few times. The junction differs from germline at one of its ends, possibly a read error. The genes are TRBV7-2 and TRBJ2-4; 8 nucleotides align to TRBD1. From germline, CDR1 is SGHTA and CDR2 FQGNSA. This CDR3 is built from 14 residues. CDR3: CASSSGGAGNVQYF. CDR3 sequence (DNA): TGTGCCAGCAGCTCAGGGGGCGCGGGAAACGTTCAGTACTTC.

Many counts were recorded for this clonotype. The chain employs TRBV5-1 and TRBJ2-1, with a weak D call TRBD2 (5 bases). Per the germline V gene, CDR1 is SGHRS and CDR2 is YFSETQ. V was clipped by 1 base and J by 7 bases, with 12 bases between them. This CDR3 is built from 14 residues. The DNA of the CDR3 is TGCGCCAGCAGCTTGATGCTAGCTCATAATGAGCAGTTCTTC. Translation gives CASSLMLAHNEQFF.

This clonotype was seen a handful of times. The chain combines TRBV20-1 with TRBJ2-7, with 11 bases identical to TRBD2. This CDR3 is 16 amino acids long. Germline V gene data show CDR1 as DFQATT and CDR2 as SNEGSKA (reference sequence). V shed 0 bases, J shed 0 bases, and the junction held 4 bases outside the gene matches. The CDR3 is CSARDLLAGASYEQYF. CDR3 DNA: TGCAGTGCTAGAGATTTACTAGCGGGAGCCTCCTACGAGCAGTACTTC.

The table lists this clonotype with many counts. The chain combines TRBV7-2 with TRBJ2-3; 14 positions agree with TRBD2. The CDR3 loop spans 15 amino acids. The germline V gene has CDR1 SGHTA and CDR2 FQGNSA. J was trimmed by 7 bases and V by 3 bases; bases with no gene match: 3. CDR3 residues: CASSLTSGRGHTQYF. In DNA, the CDR3 is TGTGCCAGCAGCTTGACTAGCGGGAGGGGACATACGCAGTATTTT.

This clonotype was found many times. The rearrangement uses TRBV12-3 or TRBV12-4 and TRBJ2-2, with no clear D. CDR3 length: 12 amino acids. Between the trimmed V and J ends, which lost 5 bases and 7 bases, there was a span of 8 bases. This chain's CDR3 is CASSVNNGELFF. The CDR3 bases are TGTGCCAGCAGTGTAAATAACGGGGAGCTGTTTTTT.